The 7 T cell receptor beta chains reported below all come from one sample, sequenced in a study of T cells in Graves' hyperthyroidism and ophthalmopathy. TCR beta CDR3 regions were amplified from RNA. A first-round RT-PCR of the TCR CDR3 used the HTBI primer set. TCRdb analysed the multiplex PCR reads with MiXCR anew, one entry per CDR3 protein. The sample holds about 500,000 distinct CDR3 sequences, under 15% seen once. Material for sequencing was blood. The receptor source for this set is a woman between 18 and 29 years old with Graves' hyperthyroidism.

This clonotype was observed a handful of times. The J gene is TRBJ1-1, the V gene TRBV7-8; D might be TRBD1 (5 bases). Germline CDR1 reads SGHVS; CDR2 reads FQNEAQ. V was trimmed by 1 base and J by 0 bases, leaving 15 bases between them. The CDR3 extends over 17 amino acids. The CDR3 nucleotides read TGTGCCAGCAGCTTAGATAGCAGGGAGGAGGTGAACACTGAAGCTTTCTTT. Protein: CASSLDSREEVNTEAFF.

The genes are TRBV5-1 and TRBJ2-3; 8 nucleotides align to TRBD2. V was pared by 4 bases and J by 0 bases, with 10 bases of the junction left unmatched. Germline V gene lookup returns CDR1 SGHRS and CDR2 YFSETQ. The CDR3 spans 17 residues. For the CDR3, the DNA is TGCGCCAGCAGCCGAATGGCTAGCGGGTCTAGCACAGATACGCAGTATTTT. Encoded protein: CASSRMASGSSTDTQYF.

This clonotype has at least ten counts. The chain joins TRBV29-1 to TRBJ2-7; 7 positions agree with TRBD2. CDR3 length equals 16 residues. Germline CDR1 and CDR2: SQVTM and ANQGSEA. V dropped 2 bases and J dropped 5; count of bases not matched to a gene: 15. The CDR3 is CSVESGSSAGLDEQYF. In nucleotides, the CDR3 is TGCAGCGTTGAAAGTGGGTCCTCAGCGGGATTGGACGAGCAGTACTTC.

The rearrangement joins TRBV5-1 to TRBJ1-4; D possibly corresponds to TRBD1 (6 bases). Deletions cut 3 bases from V and 5 bases from J, with 11 bases between. Germline V lookup: CDR1 SGHRS, CDR2 YFSETQ. The length of the CDR3 is 14 residues. The CDR3 nucleotides are TGCGCCAGCAGCTCGGGACAATTAAATGAAAAACTGTTTTTT. This gives the protein CASSSGQLNEKLFF. Full variable domain (remainder filled in from reference TRBV5-1 and TRBJ1-4): KAGVTQTPRYLIKTRGQQVTLSCSPISGHRSVSWYQQTPGQGLQFLFEYFSETQRNKGNFPGRFSGRQFSNSRSEMNVSTLELGDSALYLCASSSGQLNEKLFFGSGTQLSVL.

CDR3 in amino acids: CASSHIPGQGHYGYTF. CDR3 nucleotides: TGTGCCAGCAGCCACATCCCGGGACAGGGTCACTATGGCTACACCTTC. V and J are TRBV16 and TRBJ1-2; 9 bases line up with TRBD1. The germline V gene encodes CDR1 KGHSY and CDR2 FQNENV. The CDR3 spans 16 residues. V was clipped by 3 bases and J by 3 bases; unmatched bases: 8.

This clonotype was seen ten or more times. This chain connects TRBV2 to TRBJ2-1; D remains unclear. The CDR3 length is 13 residues. CDR1 is SNHLY and CDR2 is FYNNEI in the germline V gene. Trimming cost V 5 bases and J 7 bases, with 12 bases left between them. The CDR3 DNA sequence: TGTGCCAGCAGTAGGTTAAGGTTAAATGAGCAGTTCTTC. It is translated as CASSRLRLNEQFF.

As regards this clonotype: This sequence may be a read error, since a much larger clone differs from it by one base. DNA for the CDR3: TGTACCAGCAGCCCCACCGGGATACGCGGGAGGACCTCCTACAATGAGCAGTTCTTC. This sequence encodes CTSSPTGIRGRTSYNEQFF. The gene calls are TRBV14 and TRBJ2-1; 8 bases line up with TRBD2. The germline gives CDR1 SGHDN, CDR2 FVKESK. This CDR3 spans 19 amino acids.